This T cell receptor (beta chain) is drawn from a study of blood T cell repertoires in COVID-19. About the study: Collection of acute and convalescent COVID-19 samples took place in the United States, Italy and Spain. PBMCs, B-cell-depleted T cells, or T cells provided the cDNA or gDNA that made up the material.

Generated by immunoSEQ multiplex PCR, the TCRdb table keeps only in-frame clones and is missing some. The top ten clones hold under 8% of a sample with under 300,000 clones, approximately 81% of them seen once. Germline loops: CDR1 MDHEN, CDR2 SYDVKM. CDR3 length: 13 amino acids. V shed 10 bases and J shed 4 bases, with 14 bases lying between them. This study enrolled people aged about 18 to 100 from around 26 US geographic areas. The study recruited exposed participants who had met a COVID-19 case within 2 weeks before entry. The sequenced sample was PBMCs or T cells enriched from blood (not recorded which). V gene TRBV28 combines with J gene TRBJ1-5, with D tentatively TRBD1 (5 bases). This sequence originates from a woman aged 45-60 years who had been exposed to COVID-19. CDR3 coding DNA: TGTGCCACCACGGAAGGGGTGAATCAGCCCCAGCATTTT. Translated, it gives CATTEGVNQPQHF. Drawing the rest from reference TRBV28 and TRBJ1-5, the complete variable domain is DVKVTQSSRYLVKRTGEKVFLECVQDMDHENMFWYRQDPGLGLRLIYFSYDVKMKEKGDIPEGYSVSREKKERFSLILESASTNQTSMYLCATTEGVNQPQHFGDGTRLSIL.